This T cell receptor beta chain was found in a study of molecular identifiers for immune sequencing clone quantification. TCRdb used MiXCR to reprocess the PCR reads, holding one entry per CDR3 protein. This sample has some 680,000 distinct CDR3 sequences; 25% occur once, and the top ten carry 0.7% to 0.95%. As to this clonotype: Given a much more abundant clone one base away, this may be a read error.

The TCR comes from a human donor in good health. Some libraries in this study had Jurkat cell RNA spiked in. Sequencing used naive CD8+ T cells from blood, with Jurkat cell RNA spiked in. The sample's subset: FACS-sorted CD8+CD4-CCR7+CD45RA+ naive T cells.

CDR3 protein: CASSLEHPSGTRELFF. CDR3 nucleotide sequence: TGTGCTAGCAGCTTAGAGCACCCTAGCGGGACCAGGGAGCTGTTTTTT. This chain joins TRBV7-7 and TRBJ2-2, with 9 bases matching TRBD2. The V gene's germline CDR1 is SSHAT and CDR2 FNYEAQ (reference sequence). The CDR3 extends over 16 amino acids. The entire variable domain, with the rest obtained from reference TRBV7-7 and TRBJ2-2, is as follows: GAGVSQSPRYKVTKRGQDVTLRCDPISSHATLYWYQQALGQGPEFLTYFNYEAQPDKSGLPSDRFSAERPEGSISTLTIQRTEQRDSAMYRCASSLEHPSGTRELFFGEGSRLTVL.